The 30 T cell receptor beta chains reported below all come from one sample, sequenced in a study of immune characteristics of hereditary and idiopathic chronic pancreatitis. Patients undergoing total pancreatectomy with islet autotransplantation (TPIAT) were the source of the chronic pancreatitis pancreas tissue. Libraries were made using the immunoSEQ multiplex PCR assay. Entries here come from immuneACCESS through TCRdb and include only in-frame sequences with V and J called. Some clones fail to appear in such tables; in the studies checked, an unresolved V gene covers under half of the shortfall, and the cause of the remainder is unknown. Present in this sample are 9,000 to 10,000 clones, around 79% of which were seen just once. About 14% of the sample is in the top ten clones. Sequenced material: pancreas tissue with idiopathic chronic pancreatitis. The sample's cell subset or site, from its label and the paper: chronic pancreatitis without an identified cause. These receptors were collected from a human donor with chronic pancreatitis.

This chain connects TRBV10-2 to TRBJ1-3, with D possibly TRBD1 on 6 matching bases. The CDR3 has 14 residues. CDR1 is WSHSY, CDR2 SAAADI, per germline. The V end lost 5 bases, the J end lost 1 base, and 9 bases lay between the germline ends. The DNA of the CDR3 is TGCGCCAGCAGTTCCGGGACATCTGGAAACACCATATATTTT. It is translated as CASSSGTSGNTIYF.

This chain uses TRBV7-8 with TRBJ2-1, with 11 bases lining up with TRBD2. The germline gives CDR1 SGHVS, CDR2 FQNEAQ. Trimming took 5 bases from V and 8 from J; bases not matched to a gene: 5. This CDR3 contains 14 residues. The CDR3 DNA reads TGTGCCAGCAGCGGTAGCGGGGGGGCCTATGAGCAGTTCTTC. Protein product: CASSGSGGAYEQFF.

The chain carries TRBV4-2 and TRBJ1-4, with D possibly TRBD1 on 5 matching bases. The ends were cut back, 3 bases at V and 4 bases at J, with 12 bases in the middle. Looked up from germline, CDR1 is LGHNA and CDR2 is YNFKEQ. The CDR3 covers 15 residues. The CDR3 sequence: CASSQGREHNEKLFF. The CDR3 nucleotides read TGTGCCAGCAGCCAGGGCAGGGAACATAATGAAAAACTGTTTTTT.

V is TRBV2 and J is TRBJ1-1; 8 positions match TRBD1. The CDR3 totals 15 residues. J was trimmed by 3 bases and V by 2 bases; bases with no gene match: 5. Germline V gene data show CDR1 as SNHLY and CDR2 as FYNNEI. The CDR3 is CASSEIGRGHTEAFF. In DNA, the CDR3 is TGTGCCAGCAGTGAAATTGGCAGGGGGCACACTGAAGCTTTCTTT.

This clone is labeled as medium-sized. The chain links TRBV9 to TRBJ2-2; 12 bases line up with TRBD2. This CDR3 has 15 residues. Germline-derived CDR1 and CDR2 are SGDLS and YYNGEE. The V and J ends lost 1 base and 8 bases, in that order; junction bases with no gene match: 3. CDR3 loop: CASSVWTSGAGELFF. DNA for the CDR3: TGTGCCAGCAGCGTATGGACTAGCGGGGCTGGGGAGCTGTTTTTT.

This clone was detected only once. The chain uses TRBV5-1 and TRBJ1-6; D gene ambiguous. Germline V gives CDR1 SGHRS, CDR2 YFSETQ. V was clipped by 2 bases and J by 8 bases, with 14 bases between them. The CDR3 extends over 15 amino acids. For the CDR3, the DNA is TGCGCCAGCAGCTTAAGGACTCCTCCCGATTCACCCCTCCACTTT. The encoded protein is CASSLRTPPDSPLHF.

The chain links TRBV30 to TRBJ1-3; TRBD1 agrees at 8 bases. The ends lost 8 bases at V and 4 bases at J; junction bases unmatched: 7. In germline, CDR1 is GTSNPN, CDR2 SVGIG (reference sequence). CDR3 size: 13 residues. The CDR3 sequence: CAGIRGLGNTIYF. The CDR3 nucleotides are TGTGCCGGAATCAGGGGGCTCGGAAACACCATATATTTT.

DNA for the CDR3: TGTGCCAGTACCCCAGGGTCGGTTAATGAAAAACTGTTTTTT. This gives the protein CASTPGSVNEKLFF. This rearrangement joins TRBV19 to TRBJ1-4; D is perhaps TRBD1 (5 bases). The germline V gene has CDR1 LNHDA and CDR2 SQIVND (reference sequence). V was cut by 7 bases and J by 4 bases, with 13 bases left in between. This CDR3 spans 14 amino acids.

The J gene is TRBJ2-1, the V gene TRBV30; 10 bases line up with TRBD2. This CDR3 contains 14 residues. Germline CDR1 reads GTSNPN; CDR2 reads SVGIG (reference sequence). V was pared by 1 base and J by 4 bases, with 1 base of the junction left unmatched. CDR3 loop: CAWSGTSGYNEQFF. The CDR3 region has the DNA TGTGCCTGGAGTGGGACTAGCGGATACAATGAGCAGTTCTTC.

The V gene is TRBV2, the J gene TRBJ2-5, with D perhaps TRBD1 (8 bases). The V end lost 5 bases, the J end lost 5 bases, and 12 bases lay between the germline ends. The length of the CDR3 is 13 residues. Germline-derived CDR1 and CDR2 are SNHLY and FYNNEI. The CDR3 loop reads CASSNRGGETQYF. The DNA for the CDR3 is TGTGCCAGCAGTAACAGGGGGGGGGAGACCCAGTACTTC.

The DNA of the CDR3 is TGCGCCAGCAGCCAAGGTTACGGGAGGGGGGGGCGCACAGATACGCAGTATTTT. Its protein is CASSQGYGRGGRTDTQYF. V usage is TRBV4-3 and J usage is TRBJ2-3; 8 bases match TRBD2. CDR1 and CDR2 (germline): LGHNA, YSLEER. The CDR3 spans 18 residues. J was trimmed by 1 base and V by 1 base; bases with no gene match: 10.

The V and J genes are TRBV9 and TRBJ1-1, with TRBD1 as a possible D gene (5 bases). The CDR3 has 16 amino acids. Trimming cost V 2 bases and J 0 bases, with 14 bases left between them. Germline V gene lookup returns CDR1 SGDLS and CDR2 YYNGEE. CDR3 protein: CASSVADIPMNTEAFF. CDR3 sequence (DNA): TGTGCCAGCAGCGTTGCGGACATTCCCATGAACACTGAAGCTTTCTTT.

V and J are TRBV19 and TRBJ1-1; a weak D match, TRBD1 (6 bases). Germline V CDR1 and CDR2: LNHDA, SQIVND (reference sequence). Trimming stripped 5 bases from V and 0 bases from J, with 13 bases between. This CDR3 is built from 15 residues. The CDR3 reads CASSLQGSMNTEAFF. The CDR3 DNA follows: TGTGCCAGTAGTTTACAGGGCTCTATGAACACTGAAGCTTTCTTT.

The V and J genes are TRBV20-1 and TRBJ2-5, with 7 bases fitting TRBD1. V lost 8 bases to trimming and J lost 4 bases; unmatched junction nucleotides: 4. The germline V gene encodes CDR1 DFQATT and CDR2 SNEGSKA (reference sequence). This CDR3 contains 11 residues. CDR3 in amino acids: CSSTGRETQYF. CDR3 DNA: TGCAGTTCGACAGGGAGAGAGACCCAGTACTTC.

The chain uses TRBV14 and TRBJ1-2; unclear D gene. Germline-derived CDR1 and CDR2 are SGHDN and FVKESK. This CDR3 contains 16 residues. V was pared by 0 bases and J by 2 bases, with 13 bases between. In DNA, the CDR3 is TGTGCCAGCAGCCAAGAAGGTACAGACGTAAACTATGGCTACACCTTC. This codes for CASSQEGTDVNYGYTF.

The rearrangement links TRBV6-5 to TRBJ1-6, with a possible D match to TRBD1 (5 bases). Trimming cost V 7 bases and J 4 bases, with 14 bases left between them. CDR3 size: 15 residues. Germline V gene sequence: CDR1 MNHEY, CDR2 SVGAGI. This CDR3 is CASTKGQIYNSPLHF. The CDR3 DNA sequence: TGTGCCAGCACCAAAGGACAAATATATAATTCACCCCTCCACTTT.

The chain is built from TRBV6-5 and TRBJ1-4, with D perhaps TRBD1 (5 bases). The length of the CDR3 is 16 residues. Looked up from germline, CDR1 is MNHEY and CDR2 is SVGAGI. V shed 1 base and J shed 2 bases, with 11 bases lying between them. CDR3 nucleotide sequence: TGTGCCAGCAGTTACTTGAAAGGGGCCACTAATGAAAAACTGTTTTTT. This gives the protein CASSYLKGATNEKLFF.

The gene calls are TRBV28 and TRBJ1-5; no clear D. The CDR3 contains 15 residues. The germline CDR1 and CDR2 sequences are MDHEN and SYDVKM. V lost 5 bases and J 0 bases, leaving 11 bases between the germline ends. CDR3 residues: CASSTIRYSNQPQHF. CDR3 coding DNA: TGTGCCAGCAGTACGATCAGATATAGCAATCAGCCCCAGCATTTT.

Only a few counts were recorded for this clone. The CDR3 DNA is TGTGCCAGCAGTCATCGCATAGCAACTAATGAAAAACTGTTTTTT. Amino acid sequence: CASSHRIATNEKLFF. The V gene is TRBV2, the J gene TRBJ1-4, with D hard to call. The CDR3 loop spans 15 amino acids. Trimming shortened V by 5 bases and J by 0 bases, and 10 bases separated the two germline ends. Germline values: CDR1 SNHLY, CDR2 FYNNEI.

This chain uses TRBV7-9 with TRBJ2-3; 9 nucleotides agree with TRBD2. This CDR3 contains 17 residues. With 0 bases clipped from V and 2 bases from J, the junction kept 6 bases outside the gene matches. Germline V gives CDR1 SEHNR, CDR2 FQNEAQ (reference sequence). This CDR3 is CASSLAHSGGPTDTQYF. The DNA for the CDR3 is TGTGCCAGCAGCTTAGCCCATAGCGGGGGACCCACAGATACGCAGTATTTT.

This clone came up once. The chain carries TRBV7-6 and TRBJ2-2; TRBD1 might be the D (6 bases). V lost 5 bases to trimming and J lost 5 bases, with 21 bases between them. The V gene's germline CDR1 is SGHVS and CDR2 FNYEAQ. The CDR3 is 17 amino acids. DNA of the CDR3: TGTGCCAGCAGCCCAAGGACAGTCCCCGTGGGGACCGGGGAGCTGTTTTTT. Translating gives CASSPRTVPVGTGELFF. The full variable domain, rest sourced from reference TRBV7-6 and TRBJ2-2, is GAGVSQSPRYKVTKRGQDVALRCDPISGHVSLYWYRQALGQGPEFLTYFNYEAQQDKSGLPNDRFSAERPEGSISTLTIQRTEQRDSAMYRCASSPRTVPVGTGELFFGEGSRLTVL.

The CDR3 nucleotides read TGTGCCAGCAGCCCCGGGGGCTTCGGTTATTATACGCAGTATTTT. Translation: CASSPGGFGYYTQYF. The chain uses TRBV7-9 and TRBJ2-3; TRBD1 or TRBD2 may be the D gene (6 bases each). Germline V gene data show CDR1 as SEHNR and CDR2 as FQNEAQ (reference sequence). The CDR3 covers 15 residues. V dropped 5 bases and J dropped 7 bases, with 19 bases sitting between them.

The J gene is TRBJ2-3, the V gene TRBV7-2, with D possibly being TRBD2 (6 bases). V shed 0 bases and J shed 10 bases, with 20 bases lying between them. The CDR3 contains 16 residues. Germline CDR1 reads SGHTA; CDR2 reads FQGNSA. CDR3: CASSLAGTAQTGPQYF. The CDR3 nucleotides are TGTGCCAGCAGCTTAGCGGGGACTGCTCAAACAGGACCGCAGTATTTT.

V and J are TRBV7-9 and TRBJ2-7; 7 bases match TRBD2. This CDR3 contains 14 residues. In germline, CDR1 is SEHNR, CDR2 FQNEAQ (reference sequence). V shed 5 bases, J shed 2 bases, and the junction held 6 bases outside the gene matches. CDR3: CASSLPGTTYEQYF. CDR3 DNA: TGTGCCAGCAGCCTCCCCGGGACTACCTACGAGCAGTACTTC.

This clone was detected a few times. The CDR3 nucleotides are TGTGCCAGCAGCCAAGACTTAGGCGAAAAACTGTTTTTT. It is translated as CASSQDLGEKLFF. The gene calls are TRBV4-2 and TRBJ1-4; the D is unclear. Trimming shortened V by 0 bases and J by 8 bases, and 7 bases separated the two germline ends. Germline CDR1 is LGHNA and CDR2 is YNFKEQ. The CDR3 covers 13 residues.

The DNA for the CDR3 is TGTGCCAGCAGCCTGGGACTAGTGCAGTTCTTC. It specifies CASSLGLVQFF. V gene TRBV3-1 (or the pseudogene TRBV3-2) combines with J gene TRBJ2-1; 8 bases fit TRBD2. The J segment lost 12 bases and the V segment lost 4 bases, leaving 2 bases of the junction unmatched. CDR3 size: 11 residues. Germline CDR1 and CDR2: LGHDT and YNNKEL (reference sequence).

The chain employs TRBV5-1 and TRBJ1-3; TRBD1 matches 8 bases. The V gene's germline CDR1 is SGHRS and CDR2 YFSETQ. J gave up 0 bases and V 4 bases, and 9 bases lay outside the gene matches. The CDR3 spans 17 residues. CDR3: CASSTSGTGYSGNTIYF. DNA for the CDR3: TGCGCCAGCAGCACCTCCGGGACAGGCTACTCTGGAAACACCATATATTTT.

This clone was seen more than once but under ten times. The chain links TRBV7-9 to TRBJ1-2, with 7 bases aligning to TRBD1. The CDR3 runs to 16 residues. The germline V gene encodes CDR1 SEHNR and CDR2 FQNEAQ (reference sequence). J lost 1 base, V lost 4 bases, and 9 bases had no gene match. Here the CDR3 DNA reads TGTGCCAGCAGCTCGGGCATCGGACAGGTTAACTATGGCTACACCTTC. Encoded protein: CASSSGIGQVNYGYTF.

This chain uses TRBV20-1 with TRBJ2-7; no clear D gene. V lost 2 bases and J lost 3, with 5 bases in between. This CDR3 region has 11 residues. Looked up from germline, CDR1 is DFQATT and CDR2 is SNEGSKA (reference sequence). In DNA form, the CDR3 reads TGCAGTGCTAGATCCGACTACGAGCAGTACGTC. This encodes CSARSDYEQYV.

The V call is TRBV9, the J call TRBJ2-2; TRBD2 aligns across 10 bases. Looked up from germline, CDR1 is SGDLS and CDR2 is YYNGEE. V dropped 4 bases and J dropped 5; count of bases not matched to a gene: 8. The CDR3 loop spans 16 amino acids. In nucleotides, the CDR3 is TGTGCCAGCAGCCCGGGAGCGGGGGGGCTTACCGGGGAGCTGTTTTTT. Amino acids: CASSPGAGGLTGELFF.